The source of this T cell receptor (beta chain) is a study of molecular identifiers for immune sequencing clone quantification. A word on this clonotype: This CDR3 is missing its conserved last phenylalanine or tryptophan, likely due to a read error.

TCRdb reprocessed the PCR reads via MiXCR and lists one record per CDR3 protein. The profile covers over 65,000 distinct CDR3 sequences, with approximately 25% appearing a single time and roughly 0.8% taken by the ten largest. The length of the CDR3 is 14 residues. CDR1 is SEHNR and CDR2 is FQNEAQ in the germline V gene (reference sequence). The V end lost 1 base, the J end lost 5 bases, and 9 bases lay between the germline ends. The chain recombines TRBV7-9 with TRBJ2-1; D is ambiguous. Sequencing input: naive CD8+ T cells from blood, with Jurkat cell RNA spiked in. Subset specified: FACS-sorted CD8+CD4-CCR7+CD45RA+ naive T cells. This TCR was sampled from a human donor in good health. Some libraries in this study had Jurkat cell RNA spiked in. CDR3 protein: CASSLGVGNNEQFL. In nucleotides, the CDR3 is TGTGCCAGCAGCTTAGGGGTAGGCAACAATGAGCAGTTCCTC.